This T cell receptor (beta chain) was sequenced for a study of identical twins (dated by TCRdb to the mid-2010s). Regarding the study in general: TCR alpha and beta repertoires from monozygotic twins, unrelated adults of various ages and cord blood were deep-sequenced to test whether fetal clonotypes persist. Replicate twin experiments were performed at different times using different library preparation protocols to rule out contamination.

Overall study results and their limits: Recombination models systematically underestimated out-of-frame TCR alpha sharing in monozygotic twins but agreed with sharing between unrelated individuals. Because the same donors could not be followed over many years, conclusions were based on cross-sectional statistical analysis. Zero-insertion analyses could be partly confounded by invariant T cells such as MAIT and iNKT, though diverse VJ usage argued against such confounding for most clonotypes. Abundant cord blood beta clonotypes had fewer insertions, young adult naive repertoires showed a similar but weaker trend, and memory repertoires showed no such trend. In beta out-of-frame sequences, excess twin sharing was weaker, because having fewer shared sequences lowered the signal-to-noise ratio. Compared with coincidental sharing between unrelated individuals, an excess of low generation-probability sequences was observed among out-of-frame TCR alpha sequences shared between twins.

Library generation was performed with 5' RACE. Sequenced on an Illumina HiSeq 2000. A universal primer binding site was added through template switching, and the final cDNA carried a unique molecular identifier so that TCR cDNA molecules could be counted accurately. Specific primers in the conserved constant-segment region were used to synthesize first-strand cDNA for TCR alpha and beta chains. To control for contamination, each cDNA library was double barcoded with a SMART-Mk sample barcode plus Illumina barcodes. TruSeq adapter sequences along with Illumina sample barcodes were introduced in two successive PCR steps. TCR alpha and beta cDNA libraries were sequenced on the Illumina HiSeq platform with custom primers. Concerning the study's data processing: MiGEC was used to process raw reads and extract unique molecular identifiers, and MiXCR was used to find CDR3 positions. For each individual, recombination models were inferred using an EM algorithm with the repgenHMM and IGoR tools. Shared clonotype analysis was performed with the tcR package in R, normalizing sharing by the product of cloneset sizes. To study raw recombination without the effects of thymic and clonal selection, out-of-frame nonproductive sequences were analyzed. TCRdb trimmed public reads at Q25 via fastp, called clones via MiXCR and kept in-frame beta chains. Each CDR3 protein gets just one entry, which takes the most common genes and DNA from the rows behind it. For this entry, the V and J calls and clone size follow TCRdb and not the study's own pipeline. A total of 600,000 to 850,000 distinct CDR3 sequences appear in this sample, about 20% of them only once. Less than 15% of the sample is in the top ten clones.

V and J lose 2 bases and 3 bases, and a span of 4 bases separates them. The CDR3, from cysteine to phenylalanine, totals 12 residues. Just CDR3 DNA is preserved here, 36 bases in frame from base 1. The germline V gene sets CDR1 to ENHRY and CDR2 to SYGVKD. This clonotype was counted only a few times. The target of this receptor is not known. Base quality data are lacking; no much larger clone is found one base away. All donors were healthy Caucasians. The twin cohort comprised three pairs of female monozygotic twins, all aged about 18 to 30 years. Peripheral blood mononuclear cells were used as the source from which RNA for TCR libraries was isolated. These records were also assigned to another study, of T cells expressing NK-cell markers. In that second paper, the authors write: In sorted CD3+CD56+NKG2C+, CD3+CD56+NKG2C- and CD3+CD56-NKG2C+ T-cell subsets from several donors, TCR beta-chain repertoires were profiled. Among the eight sequenced donors, only one was HCMV-seronegative, while the other seven were HCMV-seropositive. In several experiments an anti-gammadeltaTCR antibody was added to restrict sorting to alphabetaTCR-expressing T cells. For more than 5 donors, the dominant CD3+CD56+NKG2C+ clonotypes were among the top 10 CD8+ clonotypes and accounted for about 1.0-7.5% of CD8+ T cells. Those dominant clonotypes were again the most abundant among CD3+CD56-NKG2C+ cells in several donors, at about 25-65%. Whether the expanded NKG2C-expressing T cell clones were specific for HCMV antigens was left unclear. All eight donors whose samples were sequenced were randomly selected healthy volunteers, three of them men and five women. A commercial ELISA kit detecting HCMV-specific IgG in serum was used to determine HCMV serostatus. Bulk peripheral blood T-cell repertoires were additionally sequenced from unsorted PBMC for over five donors. MIGEC was used to demultiplex reads and group the reads by UMI, and MiTCR was used to assemble and quantify clonotypes. Only TCR cDNA sequences supported by at least two reads were kept to exclude erroneous sequences. The tcR package was used for downstream repertoire analysis, and clonotypes were matched between fractions using CDR3 nucleotide sequence together with V segment. VDJmatch was used to annotate antigen specificity against VDJdb, with one amino acid substitution allowed in CDR3.

What was sequenced was PBMCs. This TCR derives from a woman younger than 30 in good health. The sequence joins TRBV10-3 to TRBJ2-5; a confident D gene designation cannot be given. The CDR3 region has the sequence CAISEEEETQYF. The DNA is TGTGCCATCAGTGAGGAGGAAGAGACCCAGTACTTC.